This section outlines one TCR beta chain sequence together with its context. Its antigen is not yet known. Base qualities are not recorded, but no much larger clone differs from it by a single base. The CDR3 measures 15 amino acids from cysteine to phenylalanine. Left in the record is the CDR3 DNA by itself, 45 bases read in frame from the first base. From the germline V gene, CDR1 is SQVTM and CDR2 is ANQGSEA. Between the V and J ends, shortened by 0 bases and 4 bases respectively, the junction contains 15 bases. The sample is drawn from a study of cytomegalovirus exposure and HLA in healthy donors (dated 2017 in TCRdb). Background for the entire study: An earlier analysis of 587 of the donors reported 276 Gb of sequence data and 117 million unique TCR beta sequences obtained from about 200 million T cells. HLA typing included class I and class II loci at four-digit resolution. Roughly 300 gigabases of sequencing data and 70 million to 100 million unique TCR sequences made up an early release that covered approximately 700 HLA-typed donors. To study patterns of TCR occurrence, a later analysis re-analyzed previously published TCR beta repertoires from 650 to 750 donors and added high-resolution HLA genotyping. Across around 400 genotyped donors of the cohort, an average of about 200,000 unique TCR beta nucleotide sequences per donor were sequenced, and roughly 20% of those sequences were non-productive. The T cell repertoires of 666 subjects were profiled by immunosequencing and related to cytomegalovirus serostatus. Of the roughly 400 genotyped donors, approximately 83% fell in the genetic ancestry cluster associated with self-reported Caucasian donors. Every discovery cohort repertoire had been produced on one sequencing platform. Four to six DR-DQ haplotypes were handled as single units for association and clustering, since linkage in the cohort was strong. Typing coverage varied by locus: roughly 620-640 donors for A, B, C, DRB1 and DQB1; 500 to 550 for DQA1; 600 to 610 for DPA1; more than 450 for DPB1. An earlier analysis of more than 450 of the donors used high-throughput TCR beta sequencing to judge whether each TCR beta V gene segment behaved as functional or pseudogenic. Genome-wide SNP genotypes for about three fifths of the 666 donors were used in a later genetic analysis, which treated that subset as a discovery cohort. The aim of the study was to test whether cataloging public T cell receptors could identify signatures of past pathogen exposure. To predict cytomegalovirus infection status, the study brought together high-throughput TCR immunosequencing, statistical association of individual TCRs with disease status, and machine learning. Donor age, sex, ethnicity and CMV serostatus were compiled alongside the repertoire data. Along with the approximately 620-subject first cohort, a separate validation cohort of over 90 different subjects was used. In the later analysis, no new phenotypic data were used to find candidate immune exposures; instead, reliance was placed on TCR beta sequences and their occurrence across donors.

General findings and caveats noted by the study authors: In this cohort, only TCR beta chains were sequenced, and detectable features were limited by the absence of alpha or paired-chain data. Most TCR sequences were observed very rarely across donors, whereas some public TCRs were present in many individuals. According to a later analysis, TCR association rates differed among HLA loci, with DRB1 alleles showing the most associated TCRs and HLA-C alleles showing the fewest. The only immune exposure information available for the cohort was CMV serostatus. The classifier was reported to diagnose cytomegalovirus status with high specificity and sensitivity in both the original cohort and the validation cohort. Assigning TCR associations to individual alleles was difficult when HLA alleles, especially DR and DQ, strongly co-occurred. In an earlier analysis of a few hundred of the donors, most TCR beta V segments were observed in productive rearrangements about 90% or about 30% of the time, broadly matching IMGT annotations. A later genetic analysis reported fewer N-insertions in productive TCRs among donors in an Asian-associated ancestry cluster than the roughly 620-donor mean. The study listed 150 to 200 TCR beta chains as associated with cytomegalovirus. In vitro tests confirmed that a few of the cytomegalovirus-associated TCR beta chains recognize cytomegalovirus antigens. Because the 87-base-pair reads could not distinguish some IMGT-functional V segments, including TRBV6-2 and TRBV6-3, those segments were excluded. A later analysis found that HLA-associated TCR beta chains were more clonally expanded and had lower generation probabilities than equally common non-associated chains. According to a later analysis, most CMV-associated TCR beta chains appeared to be HLA-restricted, and the HLA associations seemed to be driven largely by CMV exposure. In a later genetic analysis, a missense DCLRE1C variant was associated with V-gene and J-gene trimming of TCR beta chains, and the association was replicated in an independent cohort. Fewer than 20 rarely observed V segments, including chromosome 9 orphons, were excluded from the earlier analysis of some 590 of the donors because counts were too low. A later analysis reported that several top co-occurrence clusters appeared linked to parvovirus B19, influenza, CMV and Epstein-Barr virus. A further reported finding was that TCR beta sequences accurately predicted the HLA-A and HLA-B alleles for most subjects in the first cohort. The sequencing pipeline was judged likely to have produced a cluster of highly shared sequence variants as a technical artifact. Correlated functional status among segregating V segments might reflect linkage disequilibrium, but an unknown experimental factor could not be ruled out. The authors suggested that the approach could potentially be generalized to other disease states and immunological phenotypes. Sequencing depth was assumed to be roughly uniform across donors in the presence/absence analyses, though that assumption may not hold. Because HLA typing was missing for some donors at each locus, association tests included only the typed subset. In a later analysis, some 18,000 TCR beta sequences were associated with specific HLA alleles at a false discovery rate of 0.05.

Preparation of the library involved the immunoSEQ multiplex PCR assay. The multiplex PCR relied on a mix of 60 forward primers for TCR Vbeta segments and 13 reverse primers for TCR Jbeta segments. Amplification of the CDR3 region of rearranged TCR beta genes was performed with a multiplex PCR assay on genomic DNA. The amplified TCR beta libraries were sequenced on the Illumina HiSeq System as 87-base-pair reads. For the original study's pipeline: In a later analysis, roughly 80 million unique TCR beta chains were counted across the 650 to 700 repertoires, and roughly 11 million of these chains were shared by at least two donors. Raw reads were error-corrected and collapsed into unique sequences by a nearest-neighbor algorithm in which closely related sequences were merged to remove PCR and sequencing errors. V, D and J gene segments were assigned by aligning CDR3 sequences to IMGT reference sequences. Each retained sequence needed at least a six-nucleotide match to both a V gene segment and a J gene segment. Rearrangements were called productive when the CDR3 lacked stop codons and stayed in frame with V and J; all others were non-productive. CDR3 was defined according to IMGT convention as the region running from the second conserved V-encoded cysteine to the conserved J-encoded phenylalanine. The earlier analysis of 500 to 600 of the donors excluded sequences that lacked an unambiguous match to a single V gene segment. An earlier analysis of some 610 of the donors called V segments functional above 56.7% productive rearrangements and segregating when the between-donor standard deviation exceeded 5%. A statistical classification framework was built to diagnose cytomegalovirus status from the catalog of TCR beta chain sequences. V and J gene assignment, in a later analysis, came from comparing TCR nucleotide sequences with IMGT/GENE-DB human TR gene sequences. Using the TCRdist pipeline, a later analysis assigned CDR3 sequences along with most-parsimonious VDJ recombination scenarios. A later analysis defined each TCR beta chain by its CDR3 amino acid sequence plus V-gene family, and excluded reads lacking a unique V-gene family. To address suspected cross-contamination and a sequencing artifact, a later analysis removed a few hundred highly shared, low-generation-probability nucleotide sequences. A later analysis calculated a clonal expansion index for each public chain from normalized within-repertoire ranks of inferred template counts. In a later analysis, generation probabilities were computed with a VDJ recombination model fitted to out-of-frame rearrangements, and the resulting probabilities were checked against IGoR. Hypergeometric tests were used in a later analysis to score TCR-TCR, TCR-HLA and TCR-CMV co-occurrence, with a repertoire-size bias correction applied to the TCR pairs. To estimate false discovery rates, a later analysis permuted the HLA or CMV assignments 20 times. In a later analysis, co-occurring TCRs were grouped using DBSCAN, and TCRdist sequence similarity was added for clustering within HLA-allele-positive subsets. Co-occurrence clustering excluded repertoires with fewer than 30,000 or more than 120,000 public chains, plus five with anomalous nucleotide sharing. What TCRdb holds here is the immuneACCESS table cut down to in-frame rearrangements. Part of the clones is not present; checked against another copy, under half of the missing clones reflect an unresolved V gene, and the others are unexplained. V and J calls plus clone size are reproduced from that table; the DNA served to infer D and trimming. The sample records about 210,000 clones, 82% of which are singletons. The top ten constitute about 6% of the sample.

The cohort consisted of 666 healthy bone marrow donors. All cohort members were sampled while nominally healthy, although unrecorded immune exposures were likely present. The donor was CMV seropositive and belonged to the group of about 290 seropositive cohort members. Each donor provided a peripheral blood sample, and peripheral blood mononuclear cells were used for TCR beta sequencing. The Qiagen DNeasy Blood Extraction Kit was used to extract genomic DNA from the blood cell samples. The source of this sequence is a man in his forties or fifties in good health and CMV-seropositive. Sequencing input: PBMCs. The chain joins TRBV29-1 to TRBJ1-2; TRBD1 is a possible D gene, resting on 5 matching bases. The CDR3 protein sequence reads: CSVEDESAGPYGYTF. In nucleotide form, the sequence is TGCAGCGTTGAAGATGAATCTGCAGGGCCCTATGGCTACACCTTC.